This TCR beta chain emerged from a study of T cells in localized non-small cell lung cancer. Study results and caveats: Adjacent uninvolved lung tissue had the highest T cell clonality, exceeding tumor. Elevated blood T cell density was associated with longer overall survival.

Worth noting for this clone: Its antigen is still unknown.

The germline CDR1 and CDR2 sequences are MNHEY and SMNVEV (reference sequence). The V end lost 5 bases, the J end lost 4 bases, and 10 bases lay between the germline ends. The CDR3 length is 13 residues. The method was immunoSEQ multiplex PCR; TCRdb's version includes in-frame clones alone and lacks a portion of them. The sample has approximately 15,000 clones, more than 70% seen once. The chain joins TRBV27 to TRBJ2-3, with D unclear. The sample in question was peripheral blood mononuclear cells, obtained before any cancer treatment. This TCR came from a male donor at least 60 years old with stage II lung adenocarcinoma. The CDR3 loop reads CASSPLFPDTQYF. The CDR3 region has the DNA TGTGCCAGCAGTCCCCTTTTCCCAGATACGCAGTATTTT.